This TCR beta chain was identified in a study of blood T cell repertoires in COVID-19. Across the study: Samples came from the United States, Italy and Spain, spanning acute and convalescent COVID-19. PBMCs, B-cell-depleted T cells, or T cells were the source of the cDNA or gDNA that made up the material.

In its sample, this clone was seen a few times. This CDR3 has 16 amino acids. Trimming removed 1 base from V and 8 bases from J; junction bases left unmatched: 13. Per the germline V gene, CDR1 is LNHDA and CDR2 is SQIVND (reference sequence). Per the authors' pipeline: Counts of nucleated cells, estimated from reference gene primer amplification, were obtained. This table comes from immunoSEQ multiplex PCR, and its TCRdb copy is limited to in-frame clones, with some not included. V and J calls and clone size are those listed in that table; D and trimming were worked out from the DNA. Of some 120,000 clones in the sample, roughly 80% were seen once.

This clonotype originated in a woman in her fifties or sixties with acute or convalescent COVID-19. Sample: peripheral blood. The chain links TRBV19 to TRBJ1-2, with 7 bases lining up with TRBD1. In DNA form, the CDR3 reads TGTGCCAGTAGTATAGTAGGACAGGCTAAACTTAACGGCTACACCTTC. This sequence encodes CASSIVGQAKLNGYTF.